This record looks at one TCR beta chain sequence and its context. The antigen is not known. The PCR ran on 60 Vbeta and 13 Jbeta primers. Only in-frame clones appear in the TCRdb table, and some are missing; sequencing was by immunoSEQ multiplex PCR. The sample lists more than 100,000 clones, 70% to 90% occurring once. The data originate from a study of cytomegalovirus exposure and HLA in healthy donors. Germline CDR1 SGHKS, CDR2 YYEKEE (reference sequence). CDR3 length: 13 residues. The V end was cut by 6 bases, the J end by 2 bases, with 12 bases between. Overall study results and limits: Common viral pathogens (according to a later analysis) appeared linked to several of the most significant clusters. In a later analysis, TCR beta V- and J-gene trimming was associated with a missense DCLRE1C variant. Some segments of the V type, notably TRBV6-2 and TRBV6-3, were excluded as indistinguishable. An observed cluster of highly shared sequence variants was recorded as a likely sequencing artifact.

The TCR was taken from a man aged 35 to 55 in good health and CMV-seronegative. The sequenced sample consisted of PBMCs. This chain connects TRBV5-5 to TRBJ2-7, with TRBD1 as a possible D gene (6 bases). Here the CDR3 DNA reads TGTGCCAGCACCCAAACAGGGACCTACGAGCAGTACTTC. Translating gives CASTQTGTYEQYF.